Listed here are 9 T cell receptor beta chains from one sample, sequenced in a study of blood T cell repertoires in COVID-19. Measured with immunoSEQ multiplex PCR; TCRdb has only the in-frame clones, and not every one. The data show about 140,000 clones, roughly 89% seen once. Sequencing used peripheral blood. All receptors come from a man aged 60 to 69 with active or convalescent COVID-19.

CDR3 in amino acids: CASSRQSSNQPQHF. The CDR3 DNA follows: TGTGCCAGCAGTCGACAGTCTAGCAATCAGCCCCAGCATTTT. V and J are TRBV2 and TRBJ1-5; maybe TRBD1 (5 bases). Germline assignment: CDR1 SNHLY and CDR2 FYNNEI. This CDR3 region has 14 residues. Trimming took off 5 bases at V and 0 bases at J, with 8 bases between the two ends.

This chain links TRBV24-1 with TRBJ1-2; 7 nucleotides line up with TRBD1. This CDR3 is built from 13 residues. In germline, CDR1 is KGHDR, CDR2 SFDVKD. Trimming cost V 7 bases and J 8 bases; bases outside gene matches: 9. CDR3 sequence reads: CATSRTGARGYTF. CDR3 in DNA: TGTGCCACCAGCAGAACAGGGGCTCGCGGCTACACCTTC.

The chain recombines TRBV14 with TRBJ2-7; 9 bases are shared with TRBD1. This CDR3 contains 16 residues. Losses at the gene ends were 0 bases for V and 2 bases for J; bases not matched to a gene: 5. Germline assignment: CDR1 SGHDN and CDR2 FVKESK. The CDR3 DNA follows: TGTGCCAGCAGCCAAGACTGGGGGACAGGGACCTACGAGCAGTACTTC. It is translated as CASSQDWGTGTYEQYF.

The CDR3 bases are TGTGCCAGCAGCTCTAGCGGGGGGACCTACTTGGAGACCCAGTACTTC. This gives the protein CASSSSGGTYLETQYF. The chain couples TRBV7-8 to TRBJ2-5; 11 bases line up with TRBD2. The CDR3 runs 16 residues. Germline CDR1 reads SGHVS; CDR2 reads FQNEAQ. The V and J ends lost 4 bases and 5 bases, in that order; junction bases with no gene match: 9.

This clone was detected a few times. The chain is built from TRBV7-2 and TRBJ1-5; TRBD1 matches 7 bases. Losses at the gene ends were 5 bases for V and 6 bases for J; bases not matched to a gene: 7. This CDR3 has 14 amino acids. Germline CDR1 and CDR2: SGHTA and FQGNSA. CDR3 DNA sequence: TGTGCCAGCAGCACCGGACAGGACGGTCAGCCCCAGCATTTT. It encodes CASSTGQDGQPQHF.

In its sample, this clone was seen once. CDR3 loop: CSVLNGDTQYF. Here the CDR3 DNA reads TGCAGCGTTCTCAACGGGGATACGCAGTATTTT. V is TRBV29-1 and J is TRBJ2-3, with no clear D. Germline V lookup: CDR1 SQVTM, CDR2 ANQGSEA. The germline V and J ends were trimmed by 5 bases and 6 bases, with 9 bases remaining between them. The CDR3 sequence is 11 residues long.

The CDR3 loop is CASSNSLSARGTDTQYF. In nucleotides, the CDR3 is TGTGCCAGTAGTAATTCTCTCTCTGCGCGCGGCACAGATACGCAGTATTTT. V usage is TRBV19 and J usage is TRBJ2-3; no reliable D call. The CDR3 spans 17 residues. Trimming pared 4 bases from V and 1 base from J, leaving 18 bases between. Germline assignment: CDR1 LNHDA and CDR2 SQIVND (reference sequence).

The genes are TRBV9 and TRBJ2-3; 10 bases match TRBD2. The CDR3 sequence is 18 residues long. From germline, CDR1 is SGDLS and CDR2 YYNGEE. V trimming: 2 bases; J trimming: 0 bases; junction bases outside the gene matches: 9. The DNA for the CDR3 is TGTGCCAGCAGCGTGGAGGGACTAGCGCCAACTAGCACAGATACGCAGTATTTT. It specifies CASSVEGLAPTSTDTQYF.

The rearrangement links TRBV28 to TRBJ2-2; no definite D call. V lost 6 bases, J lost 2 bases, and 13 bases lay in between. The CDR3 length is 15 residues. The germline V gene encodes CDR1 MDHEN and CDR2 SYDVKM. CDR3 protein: CASSSGSFNTGELFF. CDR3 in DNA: TGTGCCAGCAGCTCAGGATCATTTAACACCGGGGAGCTGTTTTTT.